This note documents a single T cell receptor beta chain sequence. The specificity of this receptor is unknown. A much larger clone differs from this one at a single base, so this may be a read error. The conserved phenylalanine or tryptophan normally closing the CDR3 is absent here, so this likely arose from a read error. This specimen comes from a study of tumor-infiltrating lymphocytes in primary liver carcinoma (dated by TCRdb to 2017 to 2019). Concerning the study at large: Between November 2015 and early 2016, roughly five patients in China with histopathologically diagnosed primary liver carcinoma had surgical resection. Of the five patients (three men and two women, aged 30 to 69 years), four had hepatocellular carcinoma and one had combined HCC and intrahepatic cholangiocarcinoma. The five patients had tumors staged T1-T3 N0M0, with maximum diameters ranging from roughly 4.2 to 11 cm. Samples yielded roughly 3.65 to 7.5 million productive TCRbeta reads; read depth did not differ significantly between tissue types. The study combined TCRbeta repertoire sequencing, expression microarrays and whole-exome sequencing across five regions of each liver tumor, with adjacent normal tissue and blood. TCRbeta repertoire sequencing covered 35 specimens from 5 patients: around 25 tumor regions, 5 adjacent noncancerous liver tissues and 5 peripheral blood samples. Technical replicate repertoires showed high reproducibility, with mean shared-clone rates about 0.92 and correlation coefficients above 0.95.

Blood RNA was extracted from unsorted whole blood with TRIzol reagent; germline DNA came from the DNeasy Blood & Tissue kit. At the time of sampling, the patients were treatment-naive and had chronic HBV infection. Roughly 3.9 milliliters of peripheral blood were collected into K2EDTA tubes before surgery. Using a constant-region primer and ProtoScript II reverse transcriptase, TCRbeta-specific cDNA was reverse-transcribed from about 0.45 ug total RNA. Three nested multiplex PCR rounds, following a slightly modified ARM-PCR procedure, were used to build the TCRbeta libraries. Each of the first two PCR rounds ran for around 10 cycles using multiplex TRBV1-TRBV30 forward primers together with a Cbeta reverse primer. Sample barcodes and Illumina adapters were added in a final 25-cycle PCR with Deep VentR polymerase. Before sequencing, amplicons of 200-500 bp were purified from gel using a QIAquick gel extraction kit. An Illumina HiSeq 2500 was used to sequence the TCRbeta amplicons with 250-bp paired-end reads. The published analysis was carried out like this. Trimmomatic v0.33 was used to quality-trim the reads, and FLASH v1.2.11 was used to merge paired reads so that full CDR3 sequences could be recovered. V, D and J germline segments were assigned to the rearranged TCRbeta sequences by MiGEC v1.2.1b. Clonotype statistics and Shannon-Wiener diversity indices were calculated with VDJtools v1.0.0. To reduce sampling bias, subsequent analyses other than the diversity analysis used only the 250 most abundant clonotypes in each sample. The public reads were reanalyzed by TCRdb: fastp trimming at Q25, MiXCR alignment, in-frame beta chains only. Entries are consolidated by CDR3 protein sequence, retaining the most common genes and DNA. TCRdb, not the authors, supplied the V and J calls. Across this sample there are approximately 300,000 distinct CDR3 sequences, with about 60% seen only once. Of the sample, 9% to 10% falls within the top ten clones.

The research as a whole found: Bulk unsorted samples precluded comparing CD4+ and CD8+ T cell repertoires. Compared with blood, tumors had a significantly larger share of the repertoire taken up by the top 250 clones (p = 0.039). Only the TCR beta chain was sequenced, so true repertoire diversity is likely underestimated because unpaired alpha chains were not captured. The study included only a few patients, and the authors note findings should be validated in a larger study. Repertoire overlap was higher between tumor regions (mean roughly 36%) than tumor-adjacent (roughly 17%) or tumor-blood (about 15%) pairs, consistent with antigen-driven expansion.

The CDR3 region is 14 residues in length, termini included. CDR3 DNA is the only sequence kept; it has 42 bases, read in frame from the first base. V loses 6 bases, J loses 2 bases, and the germline ends lie 11 bases apart. CDR1 and CDR2, per the germline V gene, are MNHNS and SASEGT. The material sequenced was peripheral blood. This clonotype was obtained from a man in his forties with primary liver carcinoma and hepatitis B virus infection. The rearranged segments are TRBV6-1 and TRBJ1-5; TRBD1 could be the D gene, as 6 bases match. CDR3 sequence: CASSQRGGNQPQHV. The bases read TGTGCCAGCAGCCAAAGGGGGGGCAATCAGCCCCAGCATGTT.